Detailed here is one T cell receptor beta chain. Here immunoSEQ multiplex PCR was the method, and the copy in TCRdb shows in-frame clones only, minus some. The sample lists about 78,000 clones, 75% to 90% occurring once. These data originate in a study of blood T cell repertoires in COVID-19. Germline-derived CDR1 and CDR2 are SGHRS and YFSETQ. The CDR3 runs 15 residues. Trimming removed 0 bases from V and 4 bases from J; junction bases left unmatched: 6. V usage is TRBV5-1 and J usage is TRBJ1-1; the match to TRBD1 covers 7 bases. This TCR derives from a man between 60 and 70 years old with active or convalescent COVID-19. What was sequenced was peripheral blood. The CDR3 loop reads CASSLEGQSFTEAFF. The DNA for the CDR3 is TGCGCCAGCAGCTTGGAGGGACAGAGCTTCACTGAAGCTTTCTTT.